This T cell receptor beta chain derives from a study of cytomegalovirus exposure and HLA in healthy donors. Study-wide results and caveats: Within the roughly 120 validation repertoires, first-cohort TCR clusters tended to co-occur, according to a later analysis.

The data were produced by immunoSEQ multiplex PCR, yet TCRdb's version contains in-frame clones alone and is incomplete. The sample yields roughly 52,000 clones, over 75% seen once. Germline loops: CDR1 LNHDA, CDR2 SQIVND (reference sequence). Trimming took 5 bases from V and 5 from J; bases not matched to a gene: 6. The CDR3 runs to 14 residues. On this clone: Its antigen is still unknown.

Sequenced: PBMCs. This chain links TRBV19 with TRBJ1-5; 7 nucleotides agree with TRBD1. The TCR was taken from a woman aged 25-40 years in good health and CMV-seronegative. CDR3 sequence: CASSPFRGDQPQHF. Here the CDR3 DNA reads TGTGCCAGTAGTCCATTCAGGGGGGATCAGCCCCAGCATTTT.